This entry features one T cell receptor beta chain sequence. This table comes from immunoSEQ multiplex PCR, and its TCRdb copy is limited to in-frame clones, with some not included. The repertoire has 63,000 or so clones, under 90% of them found once; the top ten carry 25% to 35%. This sample was taken from a study of control samples from healthy donors and cancer patients. The CDR3 covers 13 residues. Germline lookup yields CDR1 SGHTA and CDR2 FQGNSA. V shed 2 bases and J 6 bases; nucleotides not matched to a gene: 3. This clonotype originated in a man aged 45-65 years in good health. The chain is built from TRBV7-2 and TRBJ2-5; TRBD1 agrees at 7 bases. Sequencing was carried out using blood. CDR3 sequence reads: CASSLQGVKTQYF. CDR3 nucleotide sequence: TGTGCCAGCAGCTTACAGGGGGTGAAGACCCAGTACTTC.